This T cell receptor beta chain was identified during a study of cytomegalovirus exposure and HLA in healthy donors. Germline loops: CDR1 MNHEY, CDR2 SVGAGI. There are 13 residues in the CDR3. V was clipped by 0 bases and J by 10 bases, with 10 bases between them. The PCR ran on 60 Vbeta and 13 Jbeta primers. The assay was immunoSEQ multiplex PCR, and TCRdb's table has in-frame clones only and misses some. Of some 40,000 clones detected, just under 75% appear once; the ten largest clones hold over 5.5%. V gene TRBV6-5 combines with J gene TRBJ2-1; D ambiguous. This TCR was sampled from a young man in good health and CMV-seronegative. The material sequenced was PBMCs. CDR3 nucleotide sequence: TGTGCCAGCAGTTACTCTGGCCAAATCGAGCAGTTCTTC. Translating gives CASSYSGQIEQFF.